The sequence of this T cell receptor beta chain was determined in a study of immune characteristics of hereditary and idiopathic chronic pancreatitis. The pancreas tissue came from patients undergoing total pancreatectomy with islet autotransplantation. About this clone itself: Its antigen is not known.

Profiled with immunoSEQ multiplex PCR; TCRdb holds only in-frame clones, not every one. The repertoire holds around 9,400 clones, with around 75% as singletons. Looked up from germline, CDR1 is SGHRS and CDR2 is YFSETQ. This CDR3 is 15 amino acids long. Trimming cost V 4 bases and J 5 bases, with 15 bases left between them. Study results and caveats: Chronic pancreatitis from alcohol use was left out of the study.

The sequence was collected from a human donor with chronic pancreatitis. The rearrangement uses TRBV5-1 and TRBJ2-2; no reliable D call. What was sequenced was pancreas tissue with idiopathic chronic pancreatitis. In DNA form, the CDR3 reads TGCGCCAGCAGCGGATCGGACCTATCTACCGGGGAGCTGTTTTTT. It is translated as CASSGSDLSTGELFF.